Each of the 22 T cell receptor beta chains below was sequenced from the same sample in a study of blood T cell repertoires in COVID-19. The table came from immunoSEQ multiplex PCR; TCRdb's copy has only in-frame clones and leaves some out. The data contain 110,000 to 150,000 clones, 80% to 90% of them seen just once; the ten biggest clones take up approximately 11%. The sample taken for sequencing was PBMCs or T cells enriched from blood (not recorded which). The receptors shown here come from a man in his fifties or sixties who had recovered from COVID-19.

J is TRBJ2-7 and V is TRBV3-1 (or the pseudogene TRBV3-2); tentatively, D is TRBD1 (6 bases). From germline, CDR1 is LGHDT and CDR2 YNNKEL (reference sequence). The CDR3 totals 15 residues. The V end lost 3 bases, the J end lost 5 bases, and 17 bases lay between the germline ends. The CDR3 is CASSHRQVRRHEQYF. The CDR3 bases are TGTGCCAGCAGCCATCGACAGGTCAGGCGACACGAGCAGTACTTC.

This chain joins TRBV11-2 and TRBJ1-1, with 8 bases fitting TRBD1. With 5 bases clipped from V and 11 bases from J, the junction kept 7 bases outside the gene matches. The CDR3 is made up of 12 amino acids. Germline V lookup: CDR1 SGHAT, CDR2 FQNNGV. DNA for the CDR3: TGTGCCAGCAGCCGGACAGGGAGTTTGGCTTTCTTT. Residues: CASSRTGSLAFF.

The V and J genes are TRBV3-1 (or the pseudogene TRBV3-2) and TRBJ1-1; D may be TRBD1 (6 bases). Germline CDR1 reads LGHDT; CDR2 reads YNNKEL (reference sequence). The V gene lost 0 bases and the J gene lost 7 bases, with 15 bases spanning the gap. The CDR3 runs to 15 residues. The CDR3 spells CASSQDSRGHSEAFF. DNA for the CDR3: TGTGCCAGCAGCCAAGATTCGAGGGGACATAGTGAAGCTTTCTTT.

The chain employs TRBV6-5 and TRBJ1-5; TRBD1 aligns across 7 bases. CDR1 MNHEY and CDR2 SVGAGI come from the germline V gene. The CDR3 consists of 13 residues. Germline trimming cut 5 bases from V and 7 bases from J; bases unmatched to any gene: 5. Here the CDR3 DNA reads TGTGCCAGCAGTCTAAACAGGGGACAGCCCCAGCATTTT. Encoded protein: CASSLNRGQPQHF.

Points on this clone: Other DNA sequences from this sample encode an identical CDR3 as well. This CDR3 reads CSARGTGGAFF. CDR3 bases: TGCAGTGCTAGGGGGACAGGGGGAGCTTTCTTT. J is TRBJ1-1 and V is TRBV20-1; 11 bases fit TRBD1. Trimming removed 3 bases from V and 10 bases from J; junction bases left unmatched: 1. The CDR3 extends over 11 amino acids. Germline lookup yields CDR1 DFQATT and CDR2 SNEGSKA (reference sequence).

The chain couples TRBV27 to TRBJ2-2; tentatively, D is TRBD2 (5 bases). The CDR3 extends over 14 amino acids. Trimming stripped 2 bases from V and 2 bases from J, with 6 bases between. Germline V gene lookup returns CDR1 MNHEY and CDR2 SMNVEV (reference sequence). The chain's CDR3 is CASSLRGNTGELFF. CDR3 DNA: TGTGCCAGCAGTTTACGGGGAAACACCGGGGAGCTGTTTTTT.

This clone has only a few counts. The rearrangement links TRBV7-6 to TRBJ2-5, with TRBD2 matching over 9 bases. The V gene end was trimmed by 5 bases and the J gene end by 0 bases; junction bases not matched to a gene: 4. Germline assignment: CDR1 SGHVS and CDR2 FNYEAQ. CDR3 length equals 15 residues. This chain's CDR3 is CASSLSGRYQETQYF. The CDR3 DNA follows: TGTGCCAGCAGCCTCAGCGGGAGGTACCAAGAGACCCAGTACTTC.

V is TRBV3-1 (or the pseudogene TRBV3-2) and J is TRBJ2-1; TRBD2 aligns across 9 bases. V trimming: 2 bases; J trimming: 0 bases; junction bases outside the gene matches: 8. Germline loops: CDR1 LGHDT, CDR2 YNNKEL (reference sequence). This CDR3 contains 18 residues. The CDR3 DNA follows: TGTGCCAGCAGCCAATTTCTAGCGGGGAGGAGCTCCTACAATGAGCAGTTCTTC. This sequence encodes CASSQFLAGRSSYNEQFF.

Comment on this clone: The identical CDR3 is also encoded by other nucleotide sequences in the sample. The V call is TRBV9, the J call TRBJ2-1; 9 bases match TRBD1. V was pared by 2 bases and J by 2 bases, with 2 bases of the junction left unmatched. CDR1 and CDR2 (germline): SGDLS, YYNGEE. CDR3 length: 15 amino acids. In DNA form, the CDR3 reads TGTGCCAGCAGCGTGACAGGGGGAGCCTACAATGAGCAGTTCTTC. The encoded protein is CASSVTGGAYNEQFF.

This chain uses TRBV3-1 (or the pseudogene TRBV3-2) with TRBJ1-6; D gene uncertain. CDR3 length equals 14 residues. CDR1 is LGHDT, CDR2 YNNKEL, per germline (reference sequence). V lost 0 bases and J 13 bases, leaving 13 bases between the germline ends. The CDR3 bases are TGTGCCAGCAGCCAAGATCTTCAGGTCCGGCCCCTCCACTTT. Translation gives CASSQDLQVRPLHF.

The chain carries TRBV25-1 and TRBJ2-5, with 10 bases fitting TRBD1. The V gene end was trimmed by 4 bases and the J gene end by 6 bases; junction bases not matched to a gene: 8. The CDR3 has 15 residues. CDR1 is MGHDK, CDR2 SYGVNS, per germline. The CDR3 loop is CASSAPGQGFKTQYF. CDR3 DNA: TGTGCCAGCAGTGCACCGGGACAGGGGTTTAAGACCCAGTACTTC.

This clone has only one observation. V and J are TRBV12-3 or TRBV12-4 and TRBJ2-2, with D maybe TRBD1 (5 bases). V dropped 5 bases and J dropped 5 bases, with 9 bases sitting between them. This CDR3 comprises 13 residues. CDR3 amino acids: CASSVYRTGELFF. The CDR3 DNA reads as TGTGCCAGCAGTGTCTACAGGACCGGGGAGCTGTTTTTT.

CDR3 coding DNA: TGTGCCACCAGTCGGGACAGGGGGCTTCAAGAGACCCAGTACTTC. It yields the protein CATSRDRGLQETQYF. The rearrangement joins TRBV24-1 to TRBJ2-5; 12 bases fit TRBD1. The length of the CDR3 is 15 residues. From germline, CDR1 is KGHDR and CDR2 SFDVKD. J gave up 2 bases and V 6 bases, and 3 bases lay outside the gene matches.

V and J are TRBV6-5 and TRBJ2-2; D remains unclear. The V and J ends lost 7 bases and 6 bases respectively, with 12 bases between them. Per the germline V gene, CDR1 is MNHEY and CDR2 is SVGAGI. CDR3 length equals 13 residues. The CDR3 is CASTPWRAGELFF. The CDR3 DNA is TGTGCCAGCACCCCTTGGAGAGCCGGGGAGCTGTTTTTT.

The chain uses TRBV29-1 and TRBJ1-1; TRBD1 matches at 8 bases. In germline, CDR1 is SQVTM, CDR2 ANQGSEA. J was trimmed by 6 bases and V by 8 bases; bases with no gene match: 14. CDR3 length equals 14 residues. The CDR3 DNA reads TGCAGCTCCGTGGTGGACAGGGAGGTCTCTGAAGCTTTCTTT. Its translation is CSSVVDREVSEAFF.

The chain has TRBV6-5 and TRBJ1-1, with a possible D match to TRBD1 (6 bases). The CDR3 runs 15 residues. CDR1 is MNHEY, CDR2 SVGAGI, per germline. Trimming removed 4 bases at V and 6 bases at J, with 18 bases between. CDR3 sequence: CASSLGTGIRSEAFF. As DNA, the CDR3 is TGTGCCAGCAGTTTAGGCACAGGGATTCGGTCTGAAGCTTTCTTT.

The CDR3 spells CASSPTDLAGGRRQETQYF. Written as DNA, the CDR3 is TGTGCCAGCAGTCCAACCGACTTGGCGGGGGGGAGACGTCAAGAGACCCAGTACTTC. The chain recombines TRBV27 with TRBJ2-5; the match to TRBD2 covers 9 bases. The CDR3 has 19 amino acids. Per the germline V gene, CDR1 is MNHEY and CDR2 is SMNVEV (reference sequence). V shed 5 bases, J shed 2 bases, and the junction held 18 bases outside the gene matches.

This chain connects TRBV11-1 to TRBJ2-5, with D perhaps TRBD1 (5 bases). Trimming took off 3 bases at V and 2 bases at J, with 13 bases between the two ends. In germline, CDR1 is SGHAT, CDR2 FQDESV (reference sequence). The CDR3 has 15 amino acids. In DNA, the CDR3 is TGTGCCAGCAGCTTGAAGTGGGCAGGGCAAGAGACCCAGTACTTC. Amino acid sequence: CASSLKWAGQETQYF.

The chain joins TRBV15 to TRBJ1-2, with D hard to call. V lost 5 bases and J lost 5, with 15 bases in between. The CDR3 has 14 amino acids. CDR1 and CDR2 from the germline V gene are LNHNV and YYDKDF (reference sequence). CDR3 sequence (DNA): TGTGCCACCAGCCCGCGGGATCCAGAGTATGGCTACACCTTC. Protein product: CATSPRDPEYGYTF.

The CDR3 region is CASSQSYEQYF. The CDR3 nucleotides read TGTGCCAGCAGCCAATCCTACGAGCAGTACTTC. V is TRBV28 and J is TRBJ2-7; no reliable D call. Per the germline V gene, CDR1 is MDHEN and CDR2 is SYDVKM. The CDR3 length is 11 residues. The ends were cut back, 6 bases at V and 1 base at J, with 4 bases in the middle.

This clone was observed a single time. The chain joins TRBV14 to TRBJ2-4; D may be TRBD1 (5 bases). Between the trimmed V and J ends, which lost 5 bases and 1 base, there was a span of 18 bases. Germline assignment: CDR1 SGHDN and CDR2 FVKESK. The CDR3 length is 17 residues. The CDR3 bases are TGTGCCAGCAGCGCGCTTCAGGGTATGGGGGCCAAAAACATTCAGTACTTC. It specifies CASSALQGMGAKNIQYF. The whole variable domain, filled in from reference TRBV14 and TRBJ2-4, reads EAGVTQFPSHSVIEKGQTVTLRCDPISGHDNLYWYRRVMGKEIKFLLHFVKESKQDESGMPNNRFLAERTGGTYSTLKVQPAELEDSGVYFCASSALQGMGAKNIQYFGAGTRLSVL.

The table lists this clone with a few counts. The chain carries TRBV30 and TRBJ2-2, with TRBD2 matching over 7 bases. V was clipped by 6 bases and J by 1 base; unmatched bases: 5. There are 14 residues in the CDR3. The germline CDR1 and CDR2 sequences are GTSNPN and SVGIG (reference sequence). CDR3 amino acids: CACARGRNTGELFF. The CDR3 DNA follows: TGTGCCTGCGCGCGGGGGAGGAACACCGGGGAGCTGTTTTTT.